This TCR beta chain appears in the sequencing data of a study of tumor-infiltrating lymphocytes in primary liver carcinoma. Study-level points and caveats: Lower overlap was observed for tumor-adjacent and tumor-blood pairs relative to tumor region pairs.

Total RNA and DNA came together from around 20-30 mg of bulk tissue without cell sorting. The template, roughly 510 ng total RNA, yielded TCR beta cDNA made with a constant-region primer. The TCR beta library was amplified through three nested multiplex PCR rounds in a modified ARM-PCR procedure. Primers for the first two PCR rounds were TRBV1-TRBV30 forward primers and a C-beta reverse primer (roughly 10 cycles per round). TCRdb re-called the multiplex PCR reads through MiXCR, storing one row per CDR3 protein. The table lists approximately 100,000 distinct CDR3 sequences, about 70% of them singletons. This clonotype occurred many times. The antigen remains undetermined. Germline and junction disagree at one end, which may indicate a read error. CDR1 is SGHDN and CDR2 is FVKESK in the germline V gene. The CDR3 is 13 amino acids.

The chain recombines TRBV14 with TRBJ2-1; 7 bases are a match to TRBD2. Sequenced material: liver tumor tissue from sampling region 2. Subset: tumor region T2, inferior pole. This receptor was obtained from a woman aged 55-70 years with primary liver carcinoma and hepatitis B virus infection. CDR3: CASSQAGTLFGGF. Written as DNA, the CDR3 is TGTGCCAGCAGCCAGGCCGGGACGTTGTTCGGGGGGTTC.